This T cell receptor beta chain appears in the sequencing data of a study of blood T cell repertoires in COVID-19 (dated by TCRdb to 2019 to 2021). Looking at the study overall: Samples from collaborators originated in the United States, Italy and Spain and spanned both the acute and convalescent phases of COVID-19. The material from the prospective study consisted of cDNA or gDNA derived from T cells, B-cell-depleted T cells, or PBMCs. Deeply sampled blood TCRbeta repertoires from subjects exposed to, actively infected with, or recovered from COVID-19 were included in the dataset. The repertoires were released in a freely available public database intended as a resource for research on the immune response to SARS-CoV-2. The samples were drawn from two sources: the first 160 participants of the ongoing ImmuneRACE study, and 950 to 1,500 subjects contributed by 6 global collaborators. Nearly every sample came with metadata listing a de-identified subject ID, COVID-19 status, age in years and sex. Where HLA class I and class II types were available, the types were taken from metadata supplied by the sample provider, not from assay-based typing.

CDR1 and CDR2 are read off the germline V gene as MNHEY and SVGEGT. V ends up 2 bases short and J 8 bases short, with an unmatched junction base count of 2. Measured from the cysteine to the phenylalanine, the CDR3 is 13 residues long. Only the CDR3 portion is preserved as DNA: 39 bases, with reading frame beginning at the first base. TCRbeta CDR3 regions were amplified from genomic DNA by means of the immunoSEQ Assay, a bias-controlled multiplex PCR. Processing in the source paper ran as follows. Within the assay, amplification of reference gene primers was used to estimate how many nucleated cells each sample contained. Sequence reads were collapsed and filtered to measure the absolute abundance of every unique TCRbeta CDR3 rearrangement. Productive Simpson clonality was computed per sample as the square root of Simpson's diversity index over productive rearrangements. The source is immuneACCESS, and TCRdb retained only in-frame sequences with V and J called. Part of the clones is not carried over; for the studies checked, unresolved V genes explain less than half of this, and the remainder is unexplained. V and J calls and clone size come straight from that table; D and trimming were deduced from the DNA. The sample yields about 250,000 clones; roughly 87% were counted once. The biggest ten clones account for around 3% of the sample.

For this clone: Its antigen remains undetermined. Per-nucleotide qualities are absent, and no much larger clonotype sits a single base away.

Collaborating institutions collected whole blood in K2EDTA tubes following their own protocols. For TCRbeta analysis, collaborator samples were shipped as frozen whole blood, as isolated PBMCs, or as DNA extracted from either sample type. Points the paper makes about the study in general: The amount of clinical and demographic metadata varied by source and participant and was provided uncurated.

The chain is made from TRBV6-2 or TRBV6-3 and TRBJ2-1, and TRBD1 matches 8 of the central bases. The sample was peripheral blood. This TCR came from a man aged 18 to 30 with active or convalescent COVID-19. The sequenced DNA: TGTGCCAGCAGTTACGGGACAGGCCATGAGCAGTTCTTC. Translated, this gives CASSYGTGHEQFF.